The present T cell receptor beta chain was sequenced within a study of OX40 agonist ivuxolimab in advanced cancers. Germline V gene data show CDR1 as SGHVS and CDR2 as FNYEAQ. This CDR3 comprises 16 residues. The junction had 7 bases not matched to a gene; V was cut back by 1 base and J by 4 bases. It was autoimmune disease history or systemic immunosuppression that excluded patients. Method: immunoSEQ multiplex PCR; TCRdb's copy keeps in-frame clones and lacks some. Of over 75,000 clones in the sample, about 94% were seen once. The input for sequencing was CD4+ or CD8+ T cells sorted from blood, taken in a trial of the OX40 agonist ivuxolimab. This receptor was obtained from an adult with an advanced solid tumor such as melanoma, head and neck, liver or kidney cancer. The chain recombines TRBV7-6 with TRBJ2-5; 9 nucleotides agree with TRBD2. CDR3 nucleotide sequence: TGTGCCAGCAGCTTAGTCTTGCGGGAGGGCCGAGAGACCCAGTACTTC. Translated: CASSLVLREGRETQYF.